This T cell receptor (beta chain) was documented in a study of T cells expressing NK-cell markers. General study results and limits: Each of about six donors carried dominant NKG2C+ clonotypes accounting for about 1.0-8% of CD8+ T cells. The study found these clonotypes also leading the CD3+CD56-NKG2C+ fraction in several donors.

CDR1 SGHRS and CDR2 YFSETQ come from the germline V gene. This CDR3 contains 14 residues. Points on this clonotype: The antigen remains unidentified.

cDNA encoding TCR beta was synthesized via 5'RACE template switching incorporating UMIs. TCRdb re-called the 5' RACE reads, yielding one record per CDR3 amino acid sequence without DNA. This sample's table reports approximately 150,000 distinct CDR3 sequences. The origin of this receptor is a woman between 18 and 69 years old in good health. This chain joins TRBV5-1 and TRBJ2-5. The sample comprised blood T cells: a sorted CD56 or NKG2C T cell subset, CD4+ or CD8+ T cells, or bulk PBMC T cells (not recorded which). CDR3 sequence reads: CASSQMAAQETQYF.